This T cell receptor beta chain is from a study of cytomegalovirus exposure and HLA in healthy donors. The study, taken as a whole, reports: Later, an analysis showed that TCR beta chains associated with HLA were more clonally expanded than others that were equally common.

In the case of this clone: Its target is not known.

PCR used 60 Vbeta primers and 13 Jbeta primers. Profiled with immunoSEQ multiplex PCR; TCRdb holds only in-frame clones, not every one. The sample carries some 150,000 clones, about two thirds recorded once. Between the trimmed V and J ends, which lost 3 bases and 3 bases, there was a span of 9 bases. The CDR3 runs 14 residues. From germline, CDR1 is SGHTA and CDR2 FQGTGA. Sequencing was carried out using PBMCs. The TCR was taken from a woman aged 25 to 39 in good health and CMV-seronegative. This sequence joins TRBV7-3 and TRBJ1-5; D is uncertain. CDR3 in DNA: TGTGCCAGCAGCTTTGGAGGCGACAATCAGCCCCAGCATTTT. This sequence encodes CASSFGGDNQPQHF.